This T cell receptor beta chain is drawn from a study of early T cells in non-severe SARS-CoV-2 infection. As regards this clonotype: Its antigen is currently unknown.

Individual cDNA molecules carried attached unique molecular identifiers. One entry per CDR3 protein, called by TCRdb with MiXCR from the 5' RACE reads. The data show about 40,000 distinct CDR3 sequences, 4.5% to 7% seen once. Findings and limits, study-wide: Lookups in VDJdb leaned toward anti-spike CD8 responses and missed private and CD4 specificities.

Sequenced input: whole blood. The sequence was obtained from an adult who was a healthcare worker with PCR-confirmed SARS-CoV-2 infection or an uninfected control (not recorded which).

The CDR3 nucleotides read TGTGCCAGCAGTTCAGTTAGGACTAGCGGAACCTACGAGCAGTACTTC. It specifies CASSSVRTSGTYEQYF. The chain recombines TRBV28 with TRBJ2-7; TRBD2 aligns across 10 bases. Germline assignment: CDR1 MDHEN and CDR2 SYDVKM. The CDR3 runs to 16 residues. The trim removed 4 bases at V and 2 bases at J, leaving 8 bases unmatched. The full variable domain, in which reference TRBV28 and TRBJ2-7 provide the parts outside the CDR3, is DVKVTQSSRYLVKRTGEKVFLECVQDMDHENMFWYRQDPGLGLRLIYFSYDVKMKEKGDIPEGYSVSREKKERFSLILESASTNQTSMYLCASSSVRTSGTYEQYFGPGTRLTVT.